These 10 T cell receptor beta chains came from one sample sequenced in a study of T cells in Graves' hyperthyroidism and ophthalmopathy. From RNA transcripts, TCR beta CDR3 regions were amplified. A first-round RT-PCR of the TCR CDR3 used the HTBI primer set. TCRdb ran MiXCR on the multiplex PCR reads and lists one entry per CDR3 protein. The sample records about 400,000 distinct CDR3 sequences, about an eighth being singletons. Material for sequencing was blood. Receptors originate from a man between 45 and 60 years old with Graves' ophthalmopathy.

This clonotype was seen a few times. The V and J genes are TRBV11-2 and TRBJ2-1; the D is unclear. Per germline, CDR1 SGHAT and CDR2 FQNNGV. The V end lost 4 bases, the J end lost 6 bases, and 10 bases lay between the germline ends. This CDR3 has 13 residues. CDR3 amino acids: CASSSARSNEQFF. The CDR3 bases are TGTGCCAGCAGCTCAGCTCGCAGCAATGAGCAGTTCTTC.

The sample holds many counts of this clonotype. This chain joins TRBV13 and TRBJ2-7; 7 bases fit TRBD2. Germline CDR1 reads PRHDT; CDR2 reads FYEKMQ (reference sequence). The CDR3 covers 14 residues. The trim removed 4 bases at V and 3 bases at J, leaving 6 bases unmatched. The CDR3, as DNA: TGTGCCAGCAGCTCGCAAAGGACTAGCTACGAGCAGTACTTC. Protein sequence: CASSSQRTSYEQYF. Filled out from reference TRBV13 and TRBJ2-7, the complete variable domain reads AAGVIQSPRHLIKEKRETATLKCYPIPRHDTVYWYQQGPGQDPQFLISFYEKMQSDKGSIPDRFSAQQFSDYHSELNMSSLELGDSALYFCASSSQRTSYEQYFGPGTRLTVT.

The CDR3 loop reads CSARGQVSYNEQFF. The CDR3 region has the DNA TGCAGTGCTAGAGGCCAGGTCTCCTACAATGAGCAGTTCTTC. The gene calls are TRBV20-1 and TRBJ2-1; unclear D gene. In germline, CDR1 is DFQATT, CDR2 SNEGSKA (reference sequence). Trimming took off 1 base at V and 0 bases at J, with 7 bases between the two ends. The CDR3 covers 14 residues.

The chain recombines TRBV5-4 with TRBJ1-1; D gene uncertain. The CDR3 runs to 16 residues. Germline V gene sequence: CDR1 SGHNT, CDR2 YYREEE (reference sequence). V lost 1 base, J lost 2 bases, and 15 bases lay in between. The CDR3 is CASSLLVGYDNTEAFF. DNA of the CDR3: TGTGCCAGCAGCTTGTTGGTAGGGTACGATAACACTGAAGCTTTCTTT.

This clonotype appeared a few times. The chain employs TRBV24-1 and TRBJ2-3; D unclear. With 4 bases removed from V and 2 bases from J, the gap between germline ends came to 9 bases. CDR1 KGHDR and CDR2 SFDVKD come from the germline V gene. The CDR3 is made up of 14 amino acids. The CDR3 reads CATSDSRFTDTQYF. The CDR3 DNA follows: TGTGCCACCAGTGACTCACGGTTCACAGATACGCAGTATTTT.

This clonotype has a count of ten or more. This chain connects TRBV5-1 to TRBJ2-7, with 11 bases fitting TRBD1. The V gene's germline CDR1 is SGHRS and CDR2 YFSETQ. Trimming took 0 bases from V and 5 from J; bases not matched to a gene: 7. The CDR3 loop spans 16 amino acids. DNA of the CDR3: TGCGCCAGCAGCTTGGCCTCCGCGGGACAGGGGGACGAGCAGTACTTC. This encodes CASSLASAGQGDEQYF.

This chain links TRBV20-1 with TRBJ2-7, with D perhaps matching TRBD1 (6 bases). CDR1 and CDR2 from the germline V gene are DFQATT and SNEGSKA (reference sequence). The CDR3 runs to 16 residues. Trimming shortened V by 6 bases and J by 0 bases, and 21 bases separated the two germline ends. The CDR3 DNA reads as TGCAGTGCAACGGCCTCATCGGGACACAACTCCTACGAGCAGTACTTC. Its protein product is CSATASSGHNSYEQYF.

This clonotype was counted ten times or more. V is TRBV6-1 and J is TRBJ2-1; D is unclear. V lost 7 bases and J lost 0, with 16 bases in between. The germline gives CDR1 MNHNS, CDR2 SASEGT. The CDR3 length is 16 residues. The CDR3 coding sequence is TGTGCCAGCAACACCGCCGCGACGAGCTCCTACAATGAGCAGTTCTTC. This codes for CASNTAATSSYNEQFF.

V is TRBV4-1 and J is TRBJ1-4; unclear D gene. Germline V gene data show CDR1 as MGHRA and CDR2 as YSYEKL. The CDR3 runs to 14 residues. V lost 2 bases and J 6 bases, leaving 10 bases between the germline ends. CDR3 nucleotides: TGCGCCAGCAGCCAATCAGTCTCAGATGAAAAACTGTTTTTT. Amino acids: CASSQSVSDEKLFF.

This clonotype was seen repeatedly, ten times or more. The chain is built from TRBV11-3 and TRBJ2-2; D is unresolved. Per the germline V gene, CDR1 is SGHNT and CDR2 is YENEEA. V gave up 3 bases and J gave up 1 base, with 9 bases separating them. This CDR3 contains 15 residues. CDR3 sequence: CASSFDHLNTGELFF. The CDR3 bases are TGTGCCAGCAGCTTCGATCACCTGAACACCGGGGAGCTGTTTTTT.